This T cell receptor beta chain was sequenced in a study of response to subunit inactivated influenza vaccine (dated by TCRdb to the late 2010s). Regarding the research as a whole: The study used deep quantitative T cell receptor repertoire profiling to track responses to a trivalent subunit inactivated influenza vaccine.

Receptor libraries were prepared by RT-PCR. The sample was run on an Illumina HiSeq 2500. In TCRdb, the public reads were trimmed at Q25 with fastp and aligned with MiXCR, with productive beta chains retained. One record per CDR3 amino acid sequence lists the most common genes and DNA. This sample holds 200,000 to 250,000 distinct CDR3 sequences; 12% were observed only once. About 8% of the sample goes to the ten largest clones. Paper-wide results and their limitations: The authors suggested that each seasonal influenza vaccination may recruit only a limited number of new T cells.

The cysteine opens and the phenylalanine closes a CDR3 of 15 amino acids. Only the CDR3 portion is preserved as DNA: 45 bases, with reading frame beginning at the first base. V and J lose 5 bases and 1 base, and a span of 12 bases separates them. The germline V gene encodes CDR1 SGHVS and CDR2 FQNEAQ. This clonotype was found a few times. The target of this receptor is not known. Per-base quality was not reported, and no clone a single base away is much larger than it. This receptor was obtained from a man between 50 and 59 years old who received an inactivated influenza vaccine. Donor details come from another sample of the same person, matched by shared clones. This sample comprised non-naive T cells sorted from PBMCs, obtained 14 to 15 days before vaccination. The sample's cell subset or site label is to be understood as: memory T cell fraction. The chain was built from TRBV7-8 and TRBJ2-1; possibly the D gene is TRBD1, per 6 matching bases. DNA sequence: TGTGCCAGCAGCCCAGACAGGAGATCCTACAATGAGCAGTTCTTC. The encoded protein is CASSPDRRSYNEQFF.